These 31 T cell receptor beta chains came from one sample sequenced in a study of control samples from healthy donors and cancer patients. Sequencing used immunoSEQ multiplex PCR; TCRdb keeps in-frame clones, though not all of them. The table has about 120,000 clones, more than 75% seen once. What was sequenced was blood. All receptors come from a man aged 25 to 40 in good health.

The V and J genes are TRBV3-1 (or the pseudogene TRBV3-2) and TRBJ1-1; no reliable D call. Germline values: CDR1 LGHDT, CDR2 YNNKEL (reference sequence). V lost 1 base and J 3 bases, leaving 6 bases between the germline ends. The CDR3 spans 13 residues. CDR3 nucleotides: TGTGCCAGCAGCCAAGCCCTGTACACTGAAGCTTTCTTT. Translated: CASSQALYTEAFF.

The chain combines TRBV27 with TRBJ1-4; the D gene is possibly TRBD1 (5 bases). The CDR3 spans 14 residues. The V and J ends lost 6 bases and 8 bases respectively, with 16 bases between them. Germline CDR1 is MNHEY and CDR2 is SMNVEV (reference sequence). The CDR3 spells CASSTTQAGEKLFF. In DNA, the CDR3 is TGTGCCAGCAGCACAACACAGGCAGGGGAAAAACTGTTTTTT.

This clone was found once. This chain joins TRBV4-1 and TRBJ1-1, with TRBD1 matching over 10 bases. There are 17 residues in the CDR3. Germline CDR1 MGHRA, CDR2 YSYEKL. J gave up 5 bases and V 0 bases, and 9 bases lay outside the gene matches. CDR3 loop: CASSQEWGGQGLTEAFF. The CDR3 DNA sequence: TGCGCCAGCAGCCAAGAATGGGGGGGACAGGGGCTAACTGAAGCTTTCTTT.

The chain links TRBV6-5 to TRBJ2-3, with a possible D match to TRBD2 (7 bases). This CDR3 has 15 amino acids. With 7 bases removed from V and 1 base from J, the gap between germline ends came to 15 bases. From germline, CDR1 is MNHEY and CDR2 SVGAGI. This CDR3 reads CASIGGLAGTDTQYF. CDR3 nucleotides: TGTGCCAGCATTGGGGGGCTAGCGGGCACAGATACGCAGTATTTT.

The chain joins TRBV4-2 to TRBJ1-3; weak D call: TRBD1 (5 bases). Germline CDR1 is LGHNA and CDR2 is YNFKEQ. Trimming shortened V by 3 bases and J by 0 bases, and 12 bases separated the two germline ends. CDR3 length equals 16 residues. CDR3 sequence reads: CASSQGPFVSGNTIYF. DNA for the CDR3: TGTGCCAGCAGCCAGGGACCTTTCGTCTCTGGAAACACCATATATTTT.

This rearrangement joins TRBV19 to TRBJ2-5; D gene ambiguous. The length of the CDR3 is 12 residues. Germline CDR1 is LNHDA and CDR2 is SQIVND (reference sequence). V lost 5 bases and J 2 bases, leaving 6 bases between the germline ends. The CDR3 bases are TGTGCCAGTAGTGAACAGCAAGAGACCCAGTACTTC. This translates into CASSEQQETQYF.

The chain employs TRBV10-1 and TRBJ2-2; 7 bases agree with TRBD1. From germline, CDR1 is WNHNN and CDR2 SYGVQD (reference sequence). The ends lost 4 bases at V and 3 bases at J; junction bases unmatched: 2. The CDR3 is made up of 14 amino acids. CDR3: CASSGDSYTGELFF. The CDR3 nucleotides are TGCGCCAGCAGTGGGGACAGTTACACCGGGGAGCTGTTTTTT.

This clone was seen repeatedly, ten times or more. The V call is TRBV19, the J call TRBJ1-4; TRBD1 agrees at 7 bases. CDR1 is LNHDA and CDR2 is SQIVND in the germline V gene (reference sequence). CDR3 length: 14 amino acids. The J segment lost 7 bases and the V segment lost 5 bases, leaving 7 bases of the junction unmatched. For the CDR3, the DNA is TGTGCCAGTAGTCCTACAGGGGAGGGTGAAAAACTGTTTTTT. Its protein is CASSPTGEGEKLFF.

This chain links TRBV28 with TRBJ1-5; D unresolved. The CDR3 extends over 16 amino acids. The germline CDR1 and CDR2 sequences are MDHEN and SYDVKM. V was pared by 3 bases and J by 0 bases, with 12 bases between. Written as DNA, the CDR3 is TGTGCCAGCAGTTTTTCAGCGGGTACTAGCAATCAGCCCCAGCATTTT. Translation gives CASSFSAGTSNQPQHF.

The rearrangement uses TRBV6-5 and TRBJ1-1; D gene ambiguous. CDR3 length: 13 residues. The germline CDR1 and CDR2 sequences are MNHEY and SVGAGI. V lost 3 bases and J 1 base, leaving 6 bases between the germline ends. CDR3 protein: CASSYKGNTEAFF. CDR3 nucleotides: TGTGCCAGCAGTTATAAGGGGAACACTGAAGCTTTCTTT.

The chain employs TRBV7-2 and TRBJ1-5; D unclear. V lost 4 bases to trimming and J lost 9 bases, with 10 bases between them. Germline CDR1 and CDR2: SGHTA and FQGNSA. CDR3 length: 12 amino acids. Here the CDR3 DNA reads TGTGCCAGCAGCTCCACTTTTATGCCCCAGCATTTT. This codes for CASSSTFMPQHF.

The chain links TRBV12-3 or TRBV12-4 to TRBJ2-7; 11 positions agree with TRBD1. The CDR3 covers 12 residues. With 6 bases clipped from V and 9 bases from J, the junction kept 4 bases outside the gene matches. The CDR3 loop reads CASSPGTGGQYF. The CDR3 DNA sequence: TGTGCCAGCAGCCCCGGGACAGGGGGGCAGTACTTC.

This chain uses TRBV3-1 (or the pseudogene TRBV3-2) with TRBJ2-3, with unresolved D. The CDR3 contains 18 residues. Germline assignment: CDR1 LGHDT and CDR2 YNNKEL (reference sequence). V was cut by 0 bases and J by 3 bases, with 19 bases left in between. The CDR3 is CASSQDAFTLGGTDTQYF. Written as DNA, the CDR3 is TGTGCCAGCAGCCAAGACGCTTTCACTCTAGGCGGAACAGATACGCAGTATTTT.

The chain uses TRBV27 and TRBJ1-1; no clear D gene. The V end lost 4 bases, the J end lost 4 bases, and 16 bases lay between the germline ends. The CDR3 contains 15 residues. The V gene's germline CDR1 is MNHEY and CDR2 SMNVEV (reference sequence). The chain's CDR3 is CASSSVRAPSTEAFF. CDR3 sequence (DNA): TGTGCCAGCAGTTCGGTACGGGCTCCCTCCACTGAAGCTTTCTTT.

The V gene is TRBV10-2, the J gene TRBJ1-2, with D possibly TRBD1 on 6 matching bases. The V and J ends lost 3 bases and 4 bases respectively, with 15 bases between them. The CDR3 is made up of 15 amino acids. Germline loops: CDR1 WSHSY, CDR2 SAAADI. CDR3 residues: CASSDSRGRTYGYTF. CDR3 DNA: TGCGCCAGCAGTGATTCTCGGGGGCGCACCTATGGCTACACCTTC.

The chain carries TRBV10-3 and TRBJ1-1; tentative D call: TRBD1 (5 bases). The CDR3 has 15 residues. V lost 3 bases and J 4 bases, leaving 15 bases between the germline ends. Germline V gives CDR1 ENHRY, CDR2 SYGVKD. The CDR3 here is CAISEGGLGGTEAFF. CDR3 DNA sequence: TGTGCCATCAGTGAAGGAGGGCTGGGGGGCACTGAAGCTTTCTTT.

The chain combines TRBV13 with TRBJ1-1; D possibly corresponds to TRBD1 (5 bases). The CDR3 covers 14 residues. Germline V gene lookup returns CDR1 PRHDT and CDR2 FYEKMQ (reference sequence). V dropped 3 bases and J dropped 1 base, with 9 bases sitting between them. CDR3 residues: CASSLGPPNTEAFF. In DNA, the CDR3 is TGTGCCAGCAGCTTGGGACCGCCGAACACTGAAGCTTTCTTT. Filled out from reference TRBV13 and TRBJ1-1, the complete variable domain reads AAGVIQSPRHLIKEKRETATLKCYPIPRHDTVYWYQQGPGQDPQFLISFYEKMQSDKGSIPDRFSAQQFSDYHSELNMSSLELGDSALYFCASSLGPPNTEAFFGQGTRLTVV.

This rearrangement joins TRBV7-2 to TRBJ1-1; D remains ambiguous. V was cut by 5 bases and J by 5 bases, with 18 bases left in between. CDR1 SGHTA and CDR2 FQGNSA come from the germline V gene. The CDR3 consists of 15 residues. The CDR3 spells CASSPRGRVGTEAFF. CDR3 bases: TGTGCCAGCAGCCCCAGAGGCCGGGTAGGAACTGAAGCTTTCTTT.

The CDR3 nucleotides read TGTGCCAGCAGCCCTCTGCTGGGGAACGAGCAGTACGTC. It translates to CASSPLLGNEQYV. The chain couples TRBV5-5 to TRBJ2-7; D remains unclear. The CDR3 spans 13 residues. V dropped 4 bases and J dropped 5 bases, with 13 bases sitting between them. The germline CDR1 and CDR2 sequences are SGHKS and YYEKEE (reference sequence).

The CDR3 region has the DNA TGTGCCAGCACCGAACCCGGGACTCACATTCAGTACTTC. It is translated as CASTEPGTHIQYF. The chain joins TRBV21-1 to TRBJ2-4; the listed D gene, TRBD2, was not tested against the DNA. TRBV21-1 is a documented pseudogene. This CDR3 region has 13 residues.

The rearrangement uses TRBV19 and TRBJ1-1, with D perhaps TRBD1 (5 bases). Trimming took 7 bases from V and 5 from J, leaving 17 bases between them. The germline gives CDR1 LNHDA, CDR2 SQIVND (reference sequence). The CDR3 consists of 14 residues. The CDR3 reads CASTPDSVRTEAFF. CDR3 coding DNA: TGTGCCAGTACCCCCGACAGCGTAAGGACTGAAGCTTTCTTT. The full variable domain, rest sourced from reference TRBV19 and TRBJ1-1, is DGGITQSPKYLFRKEGQNVTLSCEQNLNHDAMYWYRQDPGQGLRLIYYSQIVNDFQKGDIAEGYSVSREKKESFPLTVTSAQKNPTAFYLCASTPDSVRTEAFFGQGTRLTVV.

The V gene is TRBV2, the J gene TRBJ2-7; 11 bases align to TRBD1. Germline V gene data show CDR1 as SNHLY and CDR2 as FYNNEI. The V and J ends lost 6 bases and 5 bases, in that order; junction bases with no gene match: 3. The CDR3 has 13 amino acids. The CDR3 sequence: CASRGQGGHEQYF. CDR3 bases: TGTGCCAGCAGGGGACAGGGGGGTCACGAGCAGTACTTC.

This sequence joins TRBV12-5 and TRBJ2-2; 9 nucleotides align to TRBD1. The CDR3 extends over 16 amino acids. The V gene end was trimmed by 1 base and the J gene end by 4 bases; junction bases not matched to a gene: 4. Per the germline V gene, CDR1 is LGHNT and CDR2 is FRNRAP. The chain's CDR3 is CASGLDRDRATGELFF. CDR3 in DNA: TGTGCTAGTGGTTTGGACAGGGACAGGGCCACCGGGGAGCTGTTTTTT.

V gene TRBV5-1 combines with J gene TRBJ1-2, with D possibly being TRBD1 (6 bases). Trimming removed 0 bases from V and 6 bases from J, with 15 bases in between. Germline V gives CDR1 SGHRS, CDR2 YFSETQ. CDR3 length: 15 amino acids. The CDR3 coding sequence is TGCGCCAGCAGCTTGGGTCACAGGGAGGGCAATGGCTACACCTTC. It translates to CASSLGHREGNGYTF.

This clone is judged medium-sized. The genes are TRBV11-3 and TRBJ2-1; 14 bases are shared with TRBD2. The J segment lost 7 bases and the V segment lost 4 bases, leaving 9 bases of the junction unmatched. Germline-derived CDR1 and CDR2 are SGHNT and YENEEA. The CDR3 extends over 17 amino acids. The CDR3 is CASSSTSGGAWRNEQFF. The CDR3 DNA reads TGTGCCAGCAGCTCGACTAGCGGGGGGGCCTGGCGGAATGAGCAGTTCTTC.

V is TRBV2 and J is TRBJ1-6; D gene unclear. The CDR3 consists of 12 residues. The V end lost 2 bases, the J end lost 5 bases, and 1 base lay between the germline ends. The germline V gene encodes CDR1 SNHLY and CDR2 FYNNEI. The chain's CDR3 is CASSEHNSPLHF. The CDR3 DNA reads as TGTGCCAGCAGTGAACATAATTCACCCCTCCACTTT.

The rearrangement links TRBV7-2 to TRBJ1-3; no reliable D call. This CDR3 is built from 16 residues. Germline V CDR1 and CDR2: SGHTA, FQGNSA. V was clipped by 2 bases and J by 0 bases, with 11 bases between them. The CDR3 sequence: CASSLPSGSSGNTIYF. For the CDR3, the DNA is TGTGCCAGCAGCTTACCGTCCGGGAGCTCTGGAAACACCATATATTTT.

This rearrangement joins TRBV9 to TRBJ1-2; the match to TRBD1 covers 7 bases. There are 14 residues in the CDR3. The germline gives CDR1 SGDLS, CDR2 YYNGEE. Unmatched junction bases numbered 7, after V lost 2 bases and J lost 6 bases. The CDR3 sequence is CASSVDRVADGYTF. The DNA of the CDR3 is TGTGCCAGCAGCGTTGACAGGGTAGCGGATGGCTACACCTTC.

CDR3 sequence: CASSPGGRNTEAFF. CDR3 sequence (DNA): TGTGCCAGCAGCCCGGGGGGACGGAACACTGAAGCTTTCTTT. This chain links TRBV5-4 with TRBJ1-1, with D perhaps matching TRBD1 (5 bases). This CDR3 contains 14 residues. Per the germline V gene, CDR1 is SGHNT and CDR2 is YYREEE (reference sequence). With 4 bases removed from V and 1 base from J, the gap between germline ends came to 11 bases. The variable domain in full, completed from reference TRBV5-4 and TRBJ1-1, reads ETGVTQSPTHLIKTRGQQVTLRCSSQSGHNTVSWYQQALGQGPQFIFQYYREEENGRGNFPPRFSGLQFPNYSSELNVNALELDDSALYLCASSPGGRNTEAFFGQGTRLTVV.

This rearrangement joins TRBV3-1 (or the pseudogene TRBV3-2) to TRBJ1-2; D is ambiguous. The CDR3 contains 11 residues. Trimming pared 1 base from V and 13 bases from J, leaving 10 bases between. Germline loops: CDR1 LGHDT, CDR2 YNNKEL (reference sequence). CDR3 loop: CASSQGVPLTF. DNA of the CDR3: TGTGCCAGCAGCCAAGGTGTTCCACTCACCTTC.

The sample holds a few counts of this clone. The chain joins TRBV9 to TRBJ1-4; D is ambiguous. Between the trimmed V and J ends, which lost 0 bases and 8 bases, there was a span of 14 bases. CDR3 size: 15 residues. CDR1 is SGDLS, CDR2 YYNGEE, per germline. CDR3: CASSVVDGVGEKLFF. The CDR3 DNA sequence: TGTGCCAGCAGCGTAGTGGATGGAGTCGGAGAAAAACTGTTTTTT.